Reported below is one T cell receptor beta chain. Clones were read by immunoSEQ multiplex PCR, and TCRdb kept only the in-frame ones, dropping some. The sample has about 85,000 clones, 94% seen once. This record comes from a study of technical replicates of blood from several donors. Specimen: T cells isolated from PBMCs. This clonotype was obtained from a human donor in good health.

The CDR3 is CASSFGSDTEAFF. CDR3 coding DNA: TGCGCCAGCAGCTTTGGTTCGGACACTGAAGCTTTCTTT. The chain employs TRBV5-1 and TRBJ1-1; D is unresolved. Deletions cut 2 bases from V and 3 bases from J, with 8 bases between. Germline V CDR1 and CDR2: SGHRS, YFSETQ. This CDR3 contains 13 residues. Based on the CDR3 plus reference TRBV5-1 and TRBJ1-1, the full variable domain is KAGVTQTPRYLIKTRGQQVTLSCSPISGHRSVSWYQQTPGQGLQFLFEYFSETQRNKGNFPGRFSGRQFSNSRSEMNVSTLELGDSALYLCASSFGSDTEAFFGQGTRLTVV.